Following are 20 T cell receptor beta chains from one sample sequenced in a study of identical twins (dated by TCRdb to the mid-2010s). Libraries came from 5' RACE. Sequencing used an Illumina HiSeq 2000. TCRdb applied fastp at Q25 and MiXCR to the public reads, then kept only in-frame beta chains. Entries are consolidated by CDR3 protein sequence, retaining the most common genes and DNA. Here the sample has approximately 690,000 distinct CDR3 sequences; around 5.7% occur a single time. Of the sample, around 2% is held by the ten largest clones. Sequencing was performed on naive T cells sorted from blood. What the cell subset or site label conveys for this sample: cells isolated with a human naive T-cell isolation kit. Receptors were obtained from a young man in good health.

This clonotype was picked up many times. This sequence joins TRBV10-3 and TRBJ2-5, with TRBD2 matching 10 bases. CDR1 and CDR2 (germline): ENHRY, SYGVKD. Unmatched junction bases numbered 4, after V lost 4 bases and J lost 5 bases. This CDR3 region has 14 residues. CDR3 in amino acids: CAISGLAGDETQYF. The CDR3 DNA is TGTGCCATCAGTGGGCTAGCGGGAGACGAGACCCAGTACTTC.

This clonotype has just a few counts. The V gene is TRBV5-1, the J gene TRBJ2-3; TRBD2 aligns across 12 bases. V shed 0 bases, J shed 8 bases, and the junction held 7 bases outside the gene matches. CDR1 is SGHRS and CDR2 is YFSETQ in the germline V gene. CDR3 size: 16 residues. The CDR3 protein is CASSLEGLAGGSTQYF. In DNA, the CDR3 is TGCGCCAGCAGCTTGGAAGGGCTAGCGGGAGGGTCTACGCAGTATTTT. The full variable domain, with the rest looked up from reference TRBV5-1 and TRBJ2-3, is KAGVTQTPRYLIKTRGQQVTLSCSPISGHRSVSWYQQTPGQGLQFLFEYFSETQRNKGNFPGRFSGRQFSNSRSEMNVSTLELGDSALYLCASSLEGLAGGSTQYFGPGTRLTVL.

This clonotype was observed at least ten times. This sequence joins TRBV6-2 or TRBV6-3 and TRBJ2-2, with 9 nucleotides matching TRBD2. In germline, CDR1 is MNHEY, CDR2 SVGEGT. The V gene end was trimmed by 2 bases and the J gene end by 1 base; junction bases not matched to a gene: 2. The CDR3 length is 16 residues. The CDR3 region has the DNA TGTGCCAGCAGTTACCAGACTAGCGGGAACACCGGGGAGCTGTTTTTT. Protein: CASSYQTSGNTGELFF.

This clonotype was seen ten or more times. The chain is built from TRBV12-3 or TRBV12-4 and TRBJ2-1, with a weak D call TRBD1 (5 bases). The CDR3 length is 14 residues. V was cut by 3 bases and J by 6 bases, with 12 bases left in between. The CDR3 protein is CASSFKGVVNEQFF. The CDR3 DNA follows: TGTGCCAGCAGTTTTAAAGGGGTGGTCAATGAGCAGTTCTTC.

The chain links TRBV20-1 to TRBJ1-2; perhaps TRBD1 as D (5 bases). Trimming removed 0 bases at V and 2 bases at J, with 7 bases between. The CDR3 runs to 13 residues. Germline V gene lookup returns CDR1 DFQATT and CDR2 SNEGSKA (reference sequence). This CDR3 reads CSARDDSNYGYTF. As DNA, the CDR3 is TGCAGTGCTAGAGATGACAGCAACTATGGCTACACCTTC.

The gene calls are TRBV21-1 and TRBJ2-5; the tabulated D call, TRBD2, remains unverified against the DNA. TRBV21-1 is deemed a pseudogene. The length of the CDR3 is 19 residues. CDR3 in amino acids: CASSKGPATSGAYQETQYF. In DNA, the CDR3 is TGTGCCAGCAGCAAAGGGCCAGCGACTAGCGGAGCTTACCAAGAGACCCAGTACTTC.

This chain uses TRBV21-1 with TRBJ2-1; the D call in the table, TRBD2, was not verified against the DNA. TRBV21-1 is shown as a pseudogene. CDR3 size: 16 residues. CDR3 DNA sequence: TGTGCCAGCAGCAATACCGGGACTAGCGGGAGTTGTGAGCAGTTCTTC. This codes for CASSNTGTSGSCEQFF.

This clonotype was seen ten or more times. The rearrangement uses TRBV20-1 and TRBJ1-1, with D possibly TRBD1 on 6 matching bases. The CDR3 contains 13 residues. V was shortened by 5 bases and J by 2 bases, with 12 bases between the two germline ends. CDR1 and CDR2 (germline): DFQATT, SNEGSKA (reference sequence). For the CDR3, the DNA is TGCAGTGCTCCGGGACACTTAAACACTGAAGCTTTCTTT. Its protein is CSAPGHLNTEAFF.

This clonotype was seen more than once but under ten times. The genes are TRBV30 and TRBJ1-1, with unresolved D. The CDR3 has 13 amino acids. V lost 0 bases and J 6 bases, leaving 11 bases between the germline ends. Germline CDR1 reads GTSNPN; CDR2 reads SVGIG (reference sequence). The DNA for the CDR3 is TGTGCCTGGAGTGTACGGGCCTTGGCTGAAGCTTTCTTT. Translated, it gives CAWSVRALAEAFF.

The chain links TRBV18 to TRBJ2-1, with no clear D. Trimming left V 0 bases short and J 9 bases short, with 15 bases between. The CDR3 consists of 15 residues. Germline V gene sequence: CDR1 KGHSH, CDR2 LQKENI. The DNA of the CDR3 is TGTGCCAGCTCACCACCCAATAGTCTGGGTGCTGAGCAGTTCTTC. It encodes CASSPPNSLGAEQFF.

The sample holds many counts of this clonotype. The V call is TRBV7-8, the J call TRBJ2-7, with D possibly being TRBD2 (5 bases). CDR1 is SGHVS, CDR2 FQNEAQ, per germline. This CDR3 has 15 amino acids. V was shortened by 5 bases and J by 6 bases, with 20 bases between the two germline ends. Here the CDR3 reads CASSPRQRETAEQYV. In nucleotides, the CDR3 is TGTGCCAGCAGCCCACGGCAGAGGGAGACGGCCGAGCAGTACGTC.

The chain carries TRBV20-1 and TRBJ1-2; D remains unclear. With 0 bases removed from V and 5 bases from J, the gap between germline ends came to 10 bases. The V gene's germline CDR1 is DFQATT and CDR2 SNEGSKA (reference sequence). The CDR3 has 13 residues. This chain's CDR3 is CSARDRAGYGYTF. The CDR3 DNA is TGCAGTGCTAGAGATAGGGCAGGTTATGGCTACACCTTC.

Details on this clonotype: This may be a read error, as it is one base from a much larger clone. Because the CDR3 is missing its conserved closing phenylalanine or tryptophan, this is likely a read error. The chain joins TRBV12-3 or TRBV12-4 to TRBJ1-1; no definite D call. CDR3 length equals 14 residues. Trimming shortened V by 3 bases and J by 1 base, and 9 bases separated the two germline ends. This CDR3 reads CASSFWRQNTEAFC. As DNA, the CDR3 is TGTGCCAGCAGTTTTTGGAGGCAGAACACTGAAGCTTTCTGT.

In this sample, this clonotype turned up a few times. The chain has TRBV24-1 and TRBJ2-5; tentatively, D is TRBD2 (6 bases). Germline V gives CDR1 KGHDR, CDR2 SFDVKD. V lost 4 bases and J lost 4, with 21 bases in between. The CDR3 has 17 amino acids. In DNA, the CDR3 is TGTGCCACCAGTGACCGGAGGGCCATGGGGTATTTAGAGACCCAGTACTTC. This codes for CATSDRRAMGYLETQYF.

The CDR3 nucleotides are TGTGCCATTAGGACTCCCGCCTACGAGCAGTACTTC. Amino acids: CAIRTPAYEQYF. The chain joins TRBV10-3 to TRBJ2-7; maybe TRBD2 (5 bases). CDR3 size: 12 residues. V dropped 9 bases and J dropped 2 bases, with 11 bases sitting between them. Germline loops: CDR1 ENHRY, CDR2 SYGVKD.

This clonotype was seen many times. The J gene is TRBJ2-1, the V gene TRBV12-3 or TRBV12-4; no reliable D call. The CDR3 totals 16 residues. The V gene lost 7 bases and the J gene lost 6 bases, with 22 bases spanning the gap. Here the CDR3 reads CASTYSQSSSFNEQFF. The CDR3 coding sequence is TGTGCCAGCACTTACTCCCAGTCTTCGAGTTTCAATGAGCAGTTCTTC.

This clonotype was recorded many times. The rearrangement joins TRBV11-2 to TRBJ2-1; 8 bases line up with TRBD2. The CDR3 spans 15 residues. The V gene end was trimmed by 1 base and the J gene end by 10 bases; junction bases not matched to a gene: 9. Per germline, CDR1 SGHAT and CDR2 FQNNGV. CDR3 in amino acids: CASSLGSGKPQEQFF. As DNA, the CDR3 is TGTGCCAGCAGCTTAGGTAGCGGGAAACCCCAGGAGCAGTTCTTC.

This clonotype occurred a few times. V is TRBV20-1 and J is TRBJ2-1, with TRBD2 as a possible D gene (5 bases). There are 15 residues in the CDR3. Deletions cut 0 bases from V and 15 bases from J, with 24 bases between. Germline CDR1 is DFQATT and CDR2 is SNEGSKA (reference sequence). The DNA for the CDR3 is TGCAGTGCTAGAGATCTGATGAGGGAACTACTGGGTCCGTTCTTC. Protein product: CSARDLMRELLGPFF.

This clonotype was seen at least ten times. CDR3 sequence reads: CASSYTGQGNSPLHF. Written as DNA, the CDR3 is TGTGCCAGCAGCTATACGGGACAGGGGAATTCACCCCTCCACTTT. The chain combines TRBV7-9 with TRBJ1-6, with 10 nucleotides matching TRBD1. Germline CDR1 reads SEHNR; CDR2 reads FQNEAQ (reference sequence). The length of the CDR3 is 15 residues. Germline trimming cut 4 bases from V and 7 bases from J; bases unmatched to any gene: 4.

The gene calls are TRBV30 and TRBJ2-1; D might be TRBD2 (5 bases). This CDR3 has 11 amino acids. Trimming pared 3 bases from V and 8 bases from J, leaving 8 bases between. CDR1 and CDR2 from the germline V gene are GTSNPN and SVGIG (reference sequence). CDR3 DNA: TGTGCCTGGAGCTATAGCGATGAGCAGTTCTTC. It codes for CAWSYSDEQFF. The whole variable domain, filled in from reference TRBV30 and TRBJ2-1, reads SQTIHQWPATLVQPVGSPLSLECTVEGTSNPNLYWYRQAAGRGLQLLFYSVGIGQISSEVPQNLSASRPQDRQFILSSKKLLLSDSGFYLCAWSYSDEQFFGPGTRLTVL.